The 8 T cell receptor beta chains presented below share a single source sample, sequenced in a study of T cell clonality in common variable immunodeficiency. Libraries were prepared by immunoSEQ multiplex PCR; TCRdb keeps only in-frame clonotypes and omits some of them. Sampling found about 50,000 clones, none seen once. Specimen: peripheral blood mononuclear cells. These receptor sequences come from a person aged 18 to 75 in good health.

In its sample, this clone was seen a few times. Read coverage stops 3 residues before the CDR3 terminus; the germline J gene supplies the remainder. The rearrangement uses TRBV2 and TRBJ2-2; 13 bases are a match to TRBD2. CDR3 size: 15 residues. Germline V gives CDR1 SNHLY, CDR2 FYNNEI. The V gene end was trimmed by 5 bases and the J gene end by 6 bases; junction bases not matched to a gene: 3. The CDR3 protein is CASSPGLAGSGELFF. The CDR3 DNA, read in part, is TGTGCCAGCAGTCCGGGACTAGCGGGGTCCGGGGAG.

This clone was seen ten or more times. The read comes to an end 3 residues before the CDR3 does, leaving the germline J gene to fill in the end. This sequence joins TRBV28 and TRBJ2-5; 9 bases are a match to TRBD1. Germline CDR1 is MDHEN and CDR2 is SYDVKM. Trimming at V came to 6 bases and at J to 5 bases, leaving 10 bases not matched to a gene. This CDR3 region has 15 residues. The chain's CDR3 is CASSSRPGTGETQYF. The CDR3 bases that were read are TGTGCCAGCAGCTCCCGGCCCGGGACAGGGGAGACC. Looking up the rest from reference TRBV28 and TRBJ2-5 gives the full variable domain: DVKVTQSSRYLVKRTGEKVFLECVQDMDHENMFWYRQDPGLGLRLIYFSYDVKMKEKGDIPEGYSVSREKKERFSLILESASTNQTSMYLCASSSRPGTGETQYFGPGTRLLVL.

This clone was found many times. The CDR3 protein is CASSLGGTGRSPLHF. CDR3 DNA (partial): TGCGCCAGCAGCTTGGGAGGGACAGGTAGATCACCC. The chain couples TRBV5-1 to TRBJ1-6, with 8 bases aligning to TRBD1. The read terminates 3 residues ahead of where the CDR3 ends, so the germline J gene completes it. Germline V gives CDR1 SGHRS, CDR2 YFSETQ. The length of the CDR3 is 15 residues. V was pared by 0 bases and J by 10 bases, with 6 bases of the junction left unmatched. Combining the CDR3 with reference TRBV5-1 and TRBJ1-6 gives the whole variable domain KAGVTQTPRYLIKTRGQQVTLSCSPISGHRSVSWYQQTPGQGLQFLFEYFSETQRNKGNFPGRFSGRQFSNSRSEMNVSTLELGDSALYLCASSLGGTGRSPLHFGNGTRLTVT.

This clone appeared many times. The DNA ends 3 residues before the CDR3 does, and the rest of the CDR3 is filled in from the germline J gene. The chain uses TRBV2 and TRBJ2-7; TRBD2 might be the D (6 bases). This CDR3 contains 16 residues. Trimming cost V 6 bases and J 5 bases, with 23 bases left between them. Germline V gene sequence: CDR1 SNHLY, CDR2 FYNNEI. CDR3 DNA, as far as it was read: TGTGCCAGCAGAGATACTCGGGACTTCCGCCGGAACGAG. Translated, it gives CASRDTRDFRRNE. In full, the CDR3 is CASRDTRDFRRNEQYF.

Many counts were recorded for this clone. The read falls 3 residues short of the CDR3 end, and the missing part is taken from the germline J gene. The genes are TRBV11-2 and TRBJ1-1; perhaps TRBD1 as D (5 bases). The CDR3 extends over 14 amino acids. Germline loops: CDR1 SGHAT, CDR2 FQNNGV. V was trimmed by 7 bases and J by 1 base, leaving 13 bases between them. Partial CDR3 DNA: TGTGCCAGCAATCCGGACGGGGGGAACACTGAA. It encodes CASNPDGGNTE. In full, the CDR3 reads CASNPDGGNTEAFF.

This clone was seen many times. The read comes to an end 3 residues before the CDR3 does, leaving the germline J gene to fill in the end. The chain carries TRBV20-1 and TRBJ2-1; 10 nucleotides agree with TRBD2. The ends lost 6 bases at V and 7 bases at J; junction bases unmatched: 12. The CDR3 has 15 amino acids. Germline CDR1 reads DFQATT; CDR2 reads SNEGSKA (reference sequence). The CDR3 spells CSAQKRGGVINEQFF. The CDR3 bases that were read are TGCAGTGCCCAAAAGCGGGGGGGCGTAATAAATGAG.

This clone was seen ten or more times. A read error may produce the germline difference seen at one junction end. The read terminates 3 residues before the CDR3 end, so the remaining end is supplied by the germline J gene. The rearrangement uses TRBV19 and TRBJ2-2; 9 positions agree with TRBD1. CDR3 length equals 12 residues. Germline values: CDR1 LNHDA, CDR2 SQIVND (reference sequence). The sequenced CDR3 bases are TGTGCCACCGGGACAGGGTCCGGGAAG. Translated: CATGTGSGK. The whole CDR3 sequence is CATGTGSGKLFF.

The table lists this clone with many counts. CDR3 sequence reads: CSARDREPYEQYF. Incomplete CDR3 DNA: TGCAGTGCTAGAGACAGGGAACCCTACGAG. This chain connects TRBV20-1 to TRBJ2-7, with a tentative D call TRBD1 (5 bases). The missing CDR3 end, 3 residues past where the read stops, is filled in from the germline J gene. Per germline, CDR1 DFQATT and CDR2 SNEGSKA (reference sequence). The germline V and J ends were trimmed by 0 bases and 2 bases, with 8 bases remaining between them. This CDR3 is 13 amino acids long.